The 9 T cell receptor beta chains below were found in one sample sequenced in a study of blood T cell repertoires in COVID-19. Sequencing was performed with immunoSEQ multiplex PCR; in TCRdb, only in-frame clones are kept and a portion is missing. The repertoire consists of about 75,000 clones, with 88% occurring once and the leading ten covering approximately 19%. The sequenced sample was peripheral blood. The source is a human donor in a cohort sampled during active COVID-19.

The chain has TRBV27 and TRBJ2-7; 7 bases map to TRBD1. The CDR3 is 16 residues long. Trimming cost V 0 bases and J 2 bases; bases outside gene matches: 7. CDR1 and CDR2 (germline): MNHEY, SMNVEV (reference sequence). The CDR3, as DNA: TGTGCCAGCAGTTTATCCACGGACAGGCATCCCTACGAGCAGTACTTC. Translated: CASSLSTDRHPYEQYF.

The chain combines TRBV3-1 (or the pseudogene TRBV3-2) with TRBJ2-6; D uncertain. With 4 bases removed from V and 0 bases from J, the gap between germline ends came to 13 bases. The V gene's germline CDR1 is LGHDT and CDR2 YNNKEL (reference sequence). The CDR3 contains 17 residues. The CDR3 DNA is TGTGCCAGCAGCCCGTCAGGCCTGTACTCTGGGGCCAACGTCCTGACTTTC. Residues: CASSPSGLYSGANVLTF.

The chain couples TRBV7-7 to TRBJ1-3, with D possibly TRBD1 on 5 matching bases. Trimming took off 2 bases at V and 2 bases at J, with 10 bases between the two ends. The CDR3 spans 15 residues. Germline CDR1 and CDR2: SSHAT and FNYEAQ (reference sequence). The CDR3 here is CASSLRAGTGNTIYF. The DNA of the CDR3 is TGTGCCAGCAGCTTACGCGCAGGGACTGGAAACACCATATATTTT.

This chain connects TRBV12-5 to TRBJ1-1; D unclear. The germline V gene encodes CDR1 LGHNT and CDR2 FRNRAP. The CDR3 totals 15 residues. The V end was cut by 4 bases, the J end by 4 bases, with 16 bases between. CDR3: CASGSLGGRGTEAFF. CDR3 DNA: TGTGCTAGTGGTTCGCTGGGAGGGCGAGGCACTGAAGCTTTCTTT.

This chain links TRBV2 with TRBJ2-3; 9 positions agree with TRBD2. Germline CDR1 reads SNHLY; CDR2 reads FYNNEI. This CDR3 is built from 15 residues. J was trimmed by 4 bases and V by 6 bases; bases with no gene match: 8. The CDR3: CASRAQGGRADTQYF. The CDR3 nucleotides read TGTGCCAGCAGGGCCCAGGGCGGGAGGGCAGATACGCAGTATTTT.

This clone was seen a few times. CDR3 nucleotides: TGTGCCAGCACAAGGGGCCGCGGATACGAGCAGTACTTC. Translation: CASTRGRGYEQYF. J is TRBJ2-7 and V is TRBV6-5; a possible D gene is TRBD1 (5 bases). Trimming removed 7 bases at V and 4 bases at J, with 14 bases between. CDR1 and CDR2 from the germline V gene are MNHEY and SVGAGI. The CDR3 is made up of 13 amino acids.

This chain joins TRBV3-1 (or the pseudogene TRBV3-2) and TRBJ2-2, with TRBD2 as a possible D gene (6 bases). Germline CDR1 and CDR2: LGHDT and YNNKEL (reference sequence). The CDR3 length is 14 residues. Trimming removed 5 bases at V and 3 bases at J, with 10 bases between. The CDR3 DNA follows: TGTGCCAGCAGCGCCGGGGGATACACCGGGGAGCTGTTTTTT. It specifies CASSAGGYTGELFF.

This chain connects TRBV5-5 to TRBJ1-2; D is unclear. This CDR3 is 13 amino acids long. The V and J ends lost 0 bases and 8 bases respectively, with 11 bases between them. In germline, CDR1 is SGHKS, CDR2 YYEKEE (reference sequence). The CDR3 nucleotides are TGTGCCAGCAGCTTGGAGGCTCCGCGGGGCTACACCTTC. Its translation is CASSLEAPRGYTF.

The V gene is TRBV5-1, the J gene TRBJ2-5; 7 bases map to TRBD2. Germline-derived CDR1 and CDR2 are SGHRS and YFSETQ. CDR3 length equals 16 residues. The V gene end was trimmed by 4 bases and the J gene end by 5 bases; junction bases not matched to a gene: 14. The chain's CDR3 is CASSRMGGSGSETQYF. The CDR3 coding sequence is TGCGCCAGCAGCCGGATGGGGGGGAGCGGGTCGGAGACCCAGTACTTC. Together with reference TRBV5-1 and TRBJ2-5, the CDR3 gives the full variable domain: KAGVTQTPRYLIKTRGQQVTLSCSPISGHRSVSWYQQTPGQGLQFLFEYFSETQRNKGNFPGRFSGRQFSNSRSEMNVSTLELGDSALYLCASSRMGGSGSETQYFGPGTRLLVL.